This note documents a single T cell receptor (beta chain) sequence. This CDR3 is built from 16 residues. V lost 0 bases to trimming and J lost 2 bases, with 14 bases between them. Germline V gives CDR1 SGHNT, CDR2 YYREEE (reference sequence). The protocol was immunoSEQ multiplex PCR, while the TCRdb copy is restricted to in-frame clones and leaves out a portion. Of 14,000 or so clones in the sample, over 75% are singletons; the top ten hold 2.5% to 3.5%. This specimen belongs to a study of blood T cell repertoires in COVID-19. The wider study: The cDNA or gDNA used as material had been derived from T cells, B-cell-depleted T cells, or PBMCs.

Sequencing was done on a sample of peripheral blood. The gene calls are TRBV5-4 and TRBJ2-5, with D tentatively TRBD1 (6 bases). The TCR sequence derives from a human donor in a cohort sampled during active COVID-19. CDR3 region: CASSLAPTGPQETQYF. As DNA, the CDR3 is TGTGCCAGCAGCTTGGCTCCGACAGGACCTCAAGAGACCCAGTACTTC.